This is a list of T cell receptor beta chains from one sample in a study of tissue T cells after allogeneic stem cell transplantation. Method: immunoSEQ multiplex PCR; TCRdb's copy keeps in-frame clones and lacks some. The sample includes about 6,300 clones, 65% to 80% of them seen just once. The starting material was tissue from the rectum, obtained at autopsy. The source is a woman aged 18 to 55 with breast cancer. CDR3s include the opening cysteine and the closing phenylalanine or tryptophan. D genes are given only for firm matches. The size of a clone is reported for some rows only, either as once, few or many, or as a class for expanded clones.

TRBJ1-6,.,16,.,TRBV4-2,CASSRGRSSYNSPLHF,TGTGCCAGCAGCCGCGGACGGAGCTCCTATAATTCACCCCTCCACTTT
TRBJ2-7,.,18,TRBD2,TRBV7-2,CASSTSRTSGSVYYEQYF,TGTGCCAGCAGCACAAGTCGGACTAGCGGGAGCGTATACTACGAGCAGTACTTC
TRBJ2-3,once,16,.,TRBV18,CASSPPDGYSTDTQYF,TGTGCCAGCTCACCACCGGACGGTTATAGCACAGATACGCAGTATTTT
TRBJ2-5,.,17,TRBD2,TRBV4-2,CASSQDLSGEEGETQYF,TGTGCCAGCAGCCAAGATTTGAGCGGGGAGGAGGGAGAGACCCAGTACTTC
TRBJ2-1,.,15,.,TRBV7-9,CASSVTRGLYGEQFF,TGTGCCAGCAGCGTGACGAGGGGGTTGTATGGTGAGCAGTTCTTC
TRBJ1-1,.,13,.,TRBV5-1,CASGGTTNTEAFF,TGCGCCAGCGGAGGGACAACGAACACTGAAGCTTTCTTT
TRBJ1-1,.,14,TRBD1,TRBV5-1,CASSLEVTGGEAFF,TGCGCCAGCAGCTTGGAGGTGACAGGGGGCGAGGCTTTCTTT
TRBJ2-7,.,13,TRBD1,TRBV29-1,CSVRDRVSYEQYF,TGCAGCGTCCGGGACAGAGTTTCCTACGAGCAGTACTTC
TRBJ2-2,.,14,.,TRBV4-3,CASSREWGTGELFF,TGCGCCAGCAGCCGGGAATGGGGGACCGGGGAGCTGTTTTTT
TRBJ2-7,.,14,TRBD2,TRBV9,CASSTDGGGYEQYF,TGTGCCAGCAGCACCGACGGGGGAGGGTACGAGCAGTACTTC
TRBJ2-7,medium-sized,16,.,TRBV19,CASSIGAGATNYEQYF,TGTGCCAGTAGTATAGGGGCGGGGGCCACCAATTACGAGCAGTACTTC
TRBJ1-5,.,12,.,TRBV19,CASRGSNQPQHF,TGTGCCAGTAGGGGTAGCAATCAGCCCCAGCATTTT
TRBJ1-1,.,15,TRBD1,TRBV28,CASRGQGAGSTEAFF,TGTGCCAGCAGGGGACAGGGGGCGGGGAGCACTGAAGCTTTCTTT
TRBJ2-2,.,17,.,TRBV21-1,CASSKERASGRTGELFF,TGTGCCAGCAGCAAAGAGAGGGCTAGCGGGAGGACCGGGGAGCTGTTTTTT
TRBJ2-2,.,16,.,TRBV7-3,CASSLVAGANTGELFF,TGTGCCAGCAGCTTAGTGGCAGGGGCGAACACCGGGGAGCTGTTTTTT
TRBJ2-7,.,16,.,TRBV18,CASSPLGPGPNYEQYF,TGTGCCAGCTCACCTCTAGGGCCCGGGCCCAACTACGAGCAGTACTTC
TRBJ2-2,.,15,.,TRBV6-5,CASSYGGADTGELFF,TGTGCCAGCAGTTACGGGGGGGCGGACACCGGGGAGCTGTTTTTT
TRBJ2-3,.,14,.,TRBV6-5,CASSFTRDTDTQYF,TGTGCCAGCAGTTTCACCAGGGATACAGATACGCAGTATTTT
TRBJ1-2,.,12,.,TRBV19,CASSIVNRGYTF,TGTGCCAGTAGTATAGTGAATCGTGGCTACACCTTC
TRBJ1-6,.,13,.,TRBV14,CASRLVDNSPLHF,TGTGCCAGCCGACTAGTGGATAATTCACCCCTCCACTTT
TRBJ1-5,medium-sized,16,.,TRBV2,CASSERSGGGNQPQHF,TGTGCCAGCAGTGAACGGTCCGGGGGGGGCAATCAGCCCCAGCATTTT
TRBJ2-3,.,13,.,TRBV10-3,CAISVVKGDTQYF,TGTGCCATCAGTGTCGTAAAGGGAGATACGCAGTATTTT
TRBJ2-7,.,13,.,TRBV10-3,CAISELDPYEQYF,TGTGCCATCAGTGAGTTGGACCCCTACGAGCAGTACTTC
TRBJ2-7,large,14,TRBD1,TRBV5-1,CASSLRGQRDEQYF,TGCGCCAGCAGCCTCAGGGGGCAGCGGGACGAGCAGTACTTC
TRBJ2-7,.,13,TRBD1,TRBV6-5,CASSYTRQGEQYF,TGTGCCAGCAGTTACACCCGACAGGGGGAGCAGTACTTC
TRBJ2-1,.,13,.,TRBV10-3,CAIMRTGTYEQFF,TGTGCCATCATGAGAACCGGGACCTATGAGCAGTTCTTC
TRBJ2-3,.,17,.,TRBV13,CASSLIRGGASTDTQYF,TGTGCCAGCAGCTTAATTAGGGGGGGGGCCAGCACAGATACGCAGTATTTT